This T cell receptor beta chain was sequenced for a study of breast tumors, draining lymph nodes, adjacent tissues. Whole-study results and caveats: Compared with basal-like, luminal-like tumors shared significantly more repertoire with nontumor tissue. Findings are consistent with lymph node origin and intratumoral expansion of most tumor T cells. Tumor repertoires ranked between lymph nodes and nontumor tissue in diversity, with V and J gene preferences.

For this clonotype: As yet, its antigen is unknown.

TCRdb analysed the multiplex PCR reads with MiXCR anew, one entry per CDR3 protein. The data hold about 22,000 distinct CDR3 sequences, with about 54% observed a single time. The sequenced sample was breast tumor tissue. The origin of this receptor is a female donor with breast cancer. Some clones in this sample may be carry-over from other donors' samples.

The CDR3 nucleotides are TGCAGTGCTAGCATTCAGGGGAGCACCATATATTTT. It encodes CSASIQGSTIYF. This chain connects TRBV20-1 to TRBJ1-3; possibly TRBD1 for D (6 bases). The CDR3 has 12 amino acids. Trimming left V 3 bases short and J 9 bases short, with 12 bases between. Germline V gene lookup returns CDR1 DFQATT and CDR2 SNEGSKA (reference sequence).